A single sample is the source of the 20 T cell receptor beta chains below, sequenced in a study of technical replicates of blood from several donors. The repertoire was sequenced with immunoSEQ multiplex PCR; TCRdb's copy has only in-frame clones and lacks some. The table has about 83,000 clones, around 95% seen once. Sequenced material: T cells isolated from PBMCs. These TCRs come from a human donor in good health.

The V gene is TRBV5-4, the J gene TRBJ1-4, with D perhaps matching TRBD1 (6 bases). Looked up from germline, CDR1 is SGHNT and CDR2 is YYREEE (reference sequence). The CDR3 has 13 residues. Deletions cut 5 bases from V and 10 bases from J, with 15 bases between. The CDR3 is CASRVLGARKLFF. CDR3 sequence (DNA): TGTGCCAGCAGGGTCCTGGGGGCCCGAAAACTGTTTTTT.

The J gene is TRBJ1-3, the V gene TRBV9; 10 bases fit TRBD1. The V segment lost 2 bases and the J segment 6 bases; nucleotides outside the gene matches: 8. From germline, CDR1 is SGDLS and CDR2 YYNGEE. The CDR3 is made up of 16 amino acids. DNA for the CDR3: TGTGCCAGCAGCGTTACTACCGGGACAGGGGTAAACACCATATATTTT. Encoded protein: CASSVTTGTGVNTIYF.

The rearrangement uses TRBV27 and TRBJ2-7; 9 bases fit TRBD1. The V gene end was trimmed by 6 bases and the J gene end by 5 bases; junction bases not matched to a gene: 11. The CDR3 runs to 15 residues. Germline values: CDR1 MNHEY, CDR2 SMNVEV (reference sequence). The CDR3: CASRSGDRVSHEQYF. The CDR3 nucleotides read TGTGCCAGCAGGAGTGGGGACAGGGTTTCCCACGAGCAGTACTTC.

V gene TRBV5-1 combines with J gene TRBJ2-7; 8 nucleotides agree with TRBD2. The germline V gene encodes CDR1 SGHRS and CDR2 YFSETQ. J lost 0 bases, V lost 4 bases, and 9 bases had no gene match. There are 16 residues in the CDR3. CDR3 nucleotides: TGCGCCAGCAGCGCGGGGGGTCTGCCAACCTCCTACGAGCAGTACTTC. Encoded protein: CASSAGGLPTSYEQYF.

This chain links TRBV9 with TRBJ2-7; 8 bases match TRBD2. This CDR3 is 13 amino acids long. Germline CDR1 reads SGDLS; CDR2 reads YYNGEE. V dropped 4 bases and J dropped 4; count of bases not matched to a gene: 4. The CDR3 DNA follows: TGTGCCAGCAGCACCGGACTAGCTTACGAGCAGTACTTC. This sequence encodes CASSTGLAYEQYF.

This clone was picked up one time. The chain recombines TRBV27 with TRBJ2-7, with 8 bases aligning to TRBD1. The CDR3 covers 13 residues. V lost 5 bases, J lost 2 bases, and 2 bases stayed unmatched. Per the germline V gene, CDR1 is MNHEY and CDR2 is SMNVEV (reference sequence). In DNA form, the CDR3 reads TGTGCCAGCAGTGACAGGGGACCCTACGAGCAGTACTTC. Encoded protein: CASSDRGPYEQYF.

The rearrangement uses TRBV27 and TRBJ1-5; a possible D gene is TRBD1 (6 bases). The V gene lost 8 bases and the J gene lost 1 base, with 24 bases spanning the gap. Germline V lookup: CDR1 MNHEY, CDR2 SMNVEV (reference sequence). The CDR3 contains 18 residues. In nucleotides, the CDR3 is TGTGCCAGCCCGACGGTGAACAGGGATTTAGTAAGCAATCAGCCCCAGCATTTT. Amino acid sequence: CASPTVNRDLVSNQPQHF.

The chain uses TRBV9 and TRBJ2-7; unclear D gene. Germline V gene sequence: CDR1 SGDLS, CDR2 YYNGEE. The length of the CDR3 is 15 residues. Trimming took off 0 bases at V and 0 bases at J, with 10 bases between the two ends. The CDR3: CASSVDVASSYEQYF. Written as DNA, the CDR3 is TGTGCCAGCAGCGTAGATGTAGCTAGCTCCTACGAGCAGTACTTC.

CDR3: CASSRDRPSYEQYF. As DNA, the CDR3 is TGCGCCAGCAGCCGGGACAGGCCTTCCTACGAGCAGTACTTC. The chain joins TRBV5-1 to TRBJ2-7, with 8 bases aligning to TRBD1. Germline lookup yields CDR1 SGHRS and CDR2 YFSETQ. CDR3 length: 14 amino acids. Losses at the gene ends were 4 bases for V and 1 base for J; bases not matched to a gene: 4.

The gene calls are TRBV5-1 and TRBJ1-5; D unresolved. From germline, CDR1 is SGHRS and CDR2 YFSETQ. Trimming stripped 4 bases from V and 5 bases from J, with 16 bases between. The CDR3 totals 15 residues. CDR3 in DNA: TGCGCCAGCAGCCCAAAAGTCGGGGTTTATCAGCCCCAGCATTTT. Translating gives CASSPKVGVYQPQHF.

The CDR3 is CASSPGQGYEQYF. In DNA, the CDR3 is TGTGCCAGCAGCCCGGGACAGGGATACGAGCAGTACTTC. V is TRBV28 and J is TRBJ2-7; 9 nucleotides line up with TRBD1. This CDR3 contains 13 residues. The germline CDR1 and CDR2 sequences are MDHEN and SYDVKM. The V segment lost 6 bases and the J segment 4 bases; nucleotides outside the gene matches: 4. Drawing the rest from reference TRBV28 and TRBJ2-7, the complete variable domain is DVKVTQSSRYLVKRTGEKVFLECVQDMDHENMFWYRQDPGLGLRLIYFSYDVKMKEKGDIPEGYSVSREKKERFSLILESASTNQTSMYLCASSPGQGYEQYFGPGTRLTVT.

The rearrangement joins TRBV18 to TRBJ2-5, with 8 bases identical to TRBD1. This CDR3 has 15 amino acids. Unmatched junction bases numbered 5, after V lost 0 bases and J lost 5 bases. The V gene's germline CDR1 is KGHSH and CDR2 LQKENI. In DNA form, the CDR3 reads TGTGCCAGCTCACCACCGGGAACAGGGGGTGAGACCCAGTACTTC. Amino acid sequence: CASSPPGTGGETQYF.

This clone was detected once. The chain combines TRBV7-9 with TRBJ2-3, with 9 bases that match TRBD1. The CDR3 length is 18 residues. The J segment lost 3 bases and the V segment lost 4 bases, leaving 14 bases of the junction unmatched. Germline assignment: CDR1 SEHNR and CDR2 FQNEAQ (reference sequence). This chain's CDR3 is CASSSPIKTGGVTDTQYF. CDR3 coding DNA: TGTGCCAGCAGCTCTCCCATCAAGACAGGGGGGGTGACAGATACGCAGTATTTT.

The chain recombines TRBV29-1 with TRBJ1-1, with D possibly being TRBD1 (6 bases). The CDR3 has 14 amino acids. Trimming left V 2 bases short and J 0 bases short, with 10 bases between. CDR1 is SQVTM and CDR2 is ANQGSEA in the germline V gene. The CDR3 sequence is CSVEKGQMNTEAFF. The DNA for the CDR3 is TGCAGCGTTGAAAAAGGACAGATGAACACTGAAGCTTTCTTT.

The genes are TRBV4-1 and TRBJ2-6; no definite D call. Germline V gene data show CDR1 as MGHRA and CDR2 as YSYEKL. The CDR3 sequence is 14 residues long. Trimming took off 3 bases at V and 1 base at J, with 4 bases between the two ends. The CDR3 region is CASSQRSGANVLTF. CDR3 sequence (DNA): TGCGCCAGCAGCCAGCGATCTGGGGCCAACGTCCTGACTTTC.

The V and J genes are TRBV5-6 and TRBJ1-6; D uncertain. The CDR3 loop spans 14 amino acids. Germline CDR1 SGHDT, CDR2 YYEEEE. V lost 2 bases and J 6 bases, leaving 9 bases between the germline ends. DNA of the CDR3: TGTGCCAGCAGCTTACATATGGTTAATTCACCCCTCCACTTT. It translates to CASSLHMVNSPLHF.

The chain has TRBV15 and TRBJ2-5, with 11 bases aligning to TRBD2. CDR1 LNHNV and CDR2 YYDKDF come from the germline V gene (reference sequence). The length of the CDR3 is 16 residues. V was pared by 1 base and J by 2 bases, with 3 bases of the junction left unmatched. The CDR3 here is CATSRGGTSGQETQYF. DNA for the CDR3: TGTGCCACCAGCAGAGGGGGGACTAGCGGACAAGAGACCCAGTACTTC.

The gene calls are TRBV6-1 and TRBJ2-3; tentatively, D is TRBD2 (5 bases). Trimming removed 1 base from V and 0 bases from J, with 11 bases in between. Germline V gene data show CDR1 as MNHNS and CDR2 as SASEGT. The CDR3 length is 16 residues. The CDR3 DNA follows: TGTGCCAGCAGTGAAGGGACTCTCTTAAGCACAGATACGCAGTATTTT. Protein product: CASSEGTLLSTDTQYF.

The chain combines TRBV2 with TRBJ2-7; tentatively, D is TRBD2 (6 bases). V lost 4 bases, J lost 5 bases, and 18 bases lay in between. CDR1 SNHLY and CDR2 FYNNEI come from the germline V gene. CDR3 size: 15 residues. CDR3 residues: CASSAGRLSGHEQYF. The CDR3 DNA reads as TGTGCCAGCAGTGCAGGGAGGCTCAGCGGCCACGAGCAGTACTTC.

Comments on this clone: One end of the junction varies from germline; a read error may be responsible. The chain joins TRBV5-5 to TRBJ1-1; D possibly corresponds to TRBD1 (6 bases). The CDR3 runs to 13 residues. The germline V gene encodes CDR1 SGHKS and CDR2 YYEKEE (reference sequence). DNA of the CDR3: TGTGCCAGCAGTTACACCGGGGACACCGAAGCTTTCTTT. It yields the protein CASSYTGDTEAFF. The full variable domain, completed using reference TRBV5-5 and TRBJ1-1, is DAGVTQSPTHLIKTRGQQVTLRCSPISGHKSVSWYQQVLGQGPQFIFQYYEKEERGRGNFPDRFSARQFPNYSSELNVNALLLGDSALYLCASSYTGDTEAFFGQGTRLTVV.